This note documents a single TCR beta chain sequence. Its antigen is still unknown. The record originates from a study of CD8+CD57+ T cells in acquired aplastic anemia. Trimming took off 0 bases at V and 5 bases at J, with 4 bases between the two ends. Germline V gene sequence: CDR1 SGHVS, CDR2 FNYEAQ. The CDR3 spans 12 residues. Study observations and caveats: Researchers report that about 29 CD8+ CDR3 sequences appeared in both patients and controls. Patients and healthy controls showed no significant CD8+ Simpson's diversity difference.

Those patients picked for sequencing had displayed CD8+CD57+ cell expansion on flow cytometry. With no exception, the patients had severe acquired aplastic anemia. Genomic DNA served as template for TCR beta VDJ and CDR3 profiling. TCRdb redid the calling of the reads with MiXCR, one entry per CDR3 protein. The profile covers over 150,000 distinct CDR3 sequences, with roughly 49% appearing a single time and about an eighth taken by the ten largest. This sequence joins TRBV7-6 and TRBJ2-5; D is ambiguous. Sequenced material: sorted CD4+, CD8+, or CD8+CD57+ T cells (not recorded which) from PBMCs. This receptor was taken from a human donor with aplastic anemia. The CDR3 sequence is CASSLALETQYF. In nucleotides, the CDR3 is TGTGCCAGCAGCTTAGCGCTGGAGACCCAGTACTTC.